These 28 T cell receptor beta chains came from one sample sequenced in a study of CD8 T cells in ankylosing spondylitis. TCRdb called the 5' RACE reads again in MiXCR, with one record for every CDR3 protein. The sample lists about 360,000 distinct CDR3 sequences; 14% to 15% were seen once. The sample comprised blood, either unsorted or a sorted T cell fraction (not recorded which). The receptors originated from a male donor with ankylosing spondylitis or in good health (not recorded which).

This clonotype was counted between two and nine times. The chain recombines TRBV11-2 with TRBJ2-3; tentative D call: TRBD1 (6 bases). This CDR3 comprises 15 residues. V was clipped by 5 bases and J by 3 bases, with 15 bases between them. The germline CDR1 and CDR2 sequences are SGHAT and FQNNGV. The CDR3 region has the DNA TGTGCCAGCAGCCCAGTGACAGGAAAAACAGATACGCAGTATTTT. The encoded protein is CASSPVTGKTDTQYF. Drawing the rest from reference TRBV11-2 and TRBJ2-3, the complete variable domain is EAGVAQSPRYKIIEKRQSVAFWCNPISGHATLYWYQQILGQGPKLLIQFQNNGVVDDSQLPKDRFSAERLKGVDSTLKIQPAKLEDSAVYLCASSPVTGKTDTQYFGPGTRLTVL.

The genes are TRBV29-1 and TRBJ1-1; 7 nucleotides line up with TRBD1. The CDR3 extends over 13 amino acids. The J segment lost 3 bases and the V segment lost 6 bases, leaving 7 bases of the junction unmatched. The V gene's germline CDR1 is SQVTM and CDR2 ANQGSEA. CDR3 in DNA: TGCAGCGTGTCGCAGGGGGGAGACACTGAAGCTTTCTTT. Translating gives CSVSQGGDTEAFF.

This clonotype was counted ten times or more. The J gene is TRBJ1-1, the V gene TRBV15; tentatively, D is TRBD1 (5 bases). Germline assignment: CDR1 LNHNV and CDR2 YYDKDF (reference sequence). The CDR3 length is 14 residues. Trimming took 0 bases from V and 6 from J, leaving 11 bases between them. The CDR3 DNA is TGTGCCACCAGCAGAGATACCAGGGCCGCTGAAGCTTTCTTT. Translating gives CATSRDTRAAEAFF. Full variable domain (missing parts from reference TRBV15 and TRBJ1-1): DAMVIQNPRYQVTQFGKPVTLSCSQTLNHNVMYWYQQKSSQAPKLLFHYYDKDFNNEADTPDNFQSRRPNTSFCFLDIRSPGLGDTAMYLCATSRDTRAAEAFFGQGTRLTVV.

DNA of the CDR3: TGTGCCAGCAGTTTAGGAGTCTCCTATGGCTACACCTTC. This codes for CASSLGVSYGYTF. The chain carries TRBV12-3 or TRBV12-4 and TRBJ1-2; D unclear. CDR3 size: 13 residues. V was cut by 1 base and J by 4 bases, with 7 bases left in between.

A few counts support this clonotype. The CDR3 region is CASSLAQRSNTGELFF. As DNA, the CDR3 is TGCGCCAGCAGCTTGGCCCAGCGGAGCAACACCGGGGAGCTGTTTTTT. This rearrangement joins TRBV5-1 to TRBJ2-2; a weak D match, TRBD2 (5 bases). CDR1 SGHRS and CDR2 YFSETQ come from the germline V gene. Trimming shortened V by 0 bases and J by 2 bases, and 11 bases separated the two germline ends. This CDR3 has 16 amino acids.

The genes are TRBV10-3 and TRBJ1-6, with D hard to call. V was clipped by 2 bases and J by 8 bases, with 10 bases between them. Germline V gene data show CDR1 as ENHRY and CDR2 as SYGVKD. The CDR3 is made up of 14 amino acids. The CDR3 DNA reads TGTGCCATCAGTGAGGAGGAGACGGATTCACCCCTCCACTTT. Its protein is CAISEEETDSPLHF.

The chain employs TRBV30 and TRBJ2-7; 10 nucleotides align to TRBD2. The J segment lost 3 bases and the V segment lost 3 bases, leaving 2 bases of the junction unmatched. The CDR3 is 13 residues long. The germline CDR1 and CDR2 sequences are GTSNPN and SVGIG (reference sequence). In DNA, the CDR3 is TGTGCCTGGAGGACTAGCGGGCGCTACGAGCAGTACTTC. Its protein product is CAWRTSGRYEQYF. The variable domain in full, with the rest retrieved from reference TRBV30 and TRBJ2-7, is SQTIHQWPATLVQPVGSPLSLECTVEGTSNPNLYWYRQAAGRGLQLLFYSVGIGQISSEVPQNLSASRPQDRQFILSSKKLLLSDSGFYLCAWRTSGRYEQYFGPGTRLTVT.

This clonotype was seen more than once but under ten times. The rearrangement uses TRBV24-1 and TRBJ2-3, with 8 positions matching TRBD2. The CDR3 spans 14 residues. The germline gives CDR1 KGHDR, CDR2 SFDVKD. The V gene end was trimmed by 4 bases and the J gene end by 6 bases; junction bases not matched to a gene: 5. CDR3 nucleotides: TGTGCCACCAGTGAAGCGGGGGAAGCGGATACGCAGTATTTT. Its translation is CATSEAGEADTQYF.

This chain joins TRBV4-1 and TRBJ2-7; TRBD2 is a possible D gene (6 bases). This CDR3 region has 16 residues. V lost 0 bases to trimming and J lost 4 bases, with 16 bases between them. CDR1 is MGHRA, CDR2 YSYEKL, per germline. CDR3 amino acids: CASSQDWGLTQYEQYF. The CDR3 DNA reads TGCGCCAGCAGCCAAGATTGGGGACTCACTCAATACGAGCAGTACTTC.

This clonotype was counted many times. The V call is TRBV12-3 or TRBV12-4, the J call TRBJ1-5; no definite D call. The length of the CDR3 is 15 residues. Trimming cost V 0 bases and J 0 bases, with 6 bases left between them. CDR3 DNA sequence: TGTGCCAGCAGTTTAGCTAGCTATAGCAATCAGCCCCAGCATTTT. Protein product: CASSLASYSNQPQHF.

This chain links TRBV2 with TRBJ2-5, with TRBD2 matching over 9 bases. The V gene's germline CDR1 is SNHLY and CDR2 FYNNEI. Trimming cost V 6 bases and J 0 bases; bases outside gene matches: 8. The CDR3 has 16 amino acids. The CDR3 bases are TGTGCCAGCAGGACCAGACTAGCGGTGTACCAAGAGACCCAGTACTTC. The encoded protein is CASRTRLAVYQETQYF.

This clonotype appeared many times. The chain employs TRBV5-1 and TRBJ1-5; D not resolved. V lost 0 bases and J lost 3, with 7 bases in between. The CDR3 length is 14 residues. Germline CDR1 and CDR2: SGHRS and YFSETQ. CDR3 region: CASSLAGANQPQHF. As DNA, the CDR3 is TGCGCCAGCAGCTTGGCCGGAGCCAATCAGCCCCAGCATTTT.

This clonotype was counted between two and nine times. V and J are TRBV7-7 and TRBJ2-2; D possibly uses TRBD1 or TRBD2 (5 bases each). Trimming pared 5 bases from V and 0 bases from J, leaving 10 bases between. In germline, CDR1 is SSHAT, CDR2 FNYEAQ (reference sequence). The CDR3 loop spans 15 amino acids. CDR3 DNA: TGTGCCAGCAGCCCCCGGGGCTCGAACACCGGGGAGCTGTTTTTT. This encodes CASSPRGSNTGELFF.

This clonotype was observed a handful of times. The chain carries TRBV10-3 and TRBJ2-3; maybe TRBD2 (6 bases). CDR3 length: 15 amino acids. Per the germline V gene, CDR1 is ENHRY and CDR2 is SYGVKD. V was pared by 0 bases and J by 4 bases, with 11 bases between. The CDR3 bases are TGTGCCATCAGTGAGTCCATACTAGCCCCAGATACGCAGTATTTT. This sequence encodes CAISESILAPDTQYF.

This clonotype was observed many times. The chain combines TRBV29-1 with TRBJ1-1; 8 bases fit TRBD1. Trimming cost V 5 bases and J 4 bases; bases outside gene matches: 3. CDR3 length: 12 amino acids. CDR1 SQVTM and CDR2 ANQGSEA come from the germline V gene. CDR3 nucleotides: TGCAGCGTTACAGGGGGAGGCACTGAAGCTTTCTTT. Translated, it gives CSVTGGGTEAFF.

The rearrangement joins TRBV20-1 to TRBJ2-2; a weak D match, TRBD1 (6 bases). Germline CDR1 and CDR2: DFQATT and SNEGSKA (reference sequence). Trimming stripped 3 bases from V and 3 bases from J, with 11 bases between. This CDR3 contains 14 residues. CDR3 sequence: CSASRGLDTGELFF. In DNA, the CDR3 is TGCAGTGCTAGCAGGGGTTTGGACACCGGGGAGCTGTTTTTT.

Note on this clonotype: A much larger clonotype is one base distant, so this may be a read error. V and J are TRBV5-5 and TRBJ1-1; 9 bases align to TRBD1. V lost 3 bases, J lost 1 base, and 1 base stayed unmatched. The CDR3 contains 14 residues. Germline assignment: CDR1 SGHKS and CDR2 YYEKEE (reference sequence). Here the CDR3 reads CASSWTGENTEAFF. CDR3 DNA: TGTGCCAGCAGCTGGACAGGGGAGAACACTGAAGCTTTCTTT.

This clonotype was recorded at least ten times. CDR3 region: CASSSSSRSSETQYF. Here the CDR3 DNA reads TGTGCCAGCAGCTCCAGCAGTCGATCGTCAGAGACCCAGTACTTC. The V gene is TRBV5-6, the J gene TRBJ2-5, with unresolved D. CDR1 SGHDT and CDR2 YYEEEE come from the germline V gene. V was pared by 3 bases and J by 4 bases, with 16 bases between. The CDR3 runs to 15 residues. Full variable domain (rest looked up from reference TRBV5-6 and TRBJ2-5): DAGVTQSPTHLIKTRGQQVTLRCSPKSGHDTVSWYQQALGQGPQFIFQYYEEEERQRGNFPDRFSGHQFPNYSSELNVNALLLGDSALYLCASSSSSRSSETQYFGPGTRLLVL.

The CDR3 nucleotides read TGTGCCAGCAGCGTAGGGGCCGGGAATAGTGGATACGAGCAGTACTTC. Encoded protein: CASSVGAGNSGYEQYF. V gene TRBV9 combines with J gene TRBJ2-7; possible D gene TRBD2, 5 bases. The CDR3 is 16 residues long. Germline CDR1 SGDLS, CDR2 YYNGEE. The V end was cut by 0 bases, the J end by 4 bases, with 17 bases between. The complete variable domain, with remaining parts taken from reference TRBV9 and TRBJ2-7, reads DSGVTQTPKHLITATGQRVTLRCSPRSGDLSVYWYQQSLDQGLQFLIQYYNGEERAKGNILERFSAQQFPDLHSELNLSSLELGDSALYFCASSVGAGNSGYEQYFGPGTRLTVT.

The V call is TRBV4-2, the J call TRBJ2-7; D unresolved. CDR3 length equals 13 residues. The germline V gene encodes CDR1 LGHNA and CDR2 YNFKEQ. V was clipped by 0 bases and J by 4 bases, with 7 bases between them. The CDR3: CASSQEGHYEQYF. The CDR3 bases are TGTGCCAGCAGCCAAGAGGGTCATTACGAGCAGTACTTC.

The rearrangement uses TRBV20-1 and TRBJ2-3; D not resolved. Germline-derived CDR1 and CDR2 are DFQATT and SNEGSKA (reference sequence). Trimming removed 0 bases from V and 0 bases from J, with 10 bases in between. This CDR3 region has 15 residues. The CDR3 coding sequence is TGCAGTGCTAGAGATGGGTCAGCGAGCACAGATACGCAGTATTTT. This gives the protein CSARDGSASTDTQYF.

This clonotype was counted between two and nine times. The genes are TRBV3-1 and TRBJ2-3; no firm D call. The CDR3 loop spans 12 amino acids. V was cut by 4 bases and J by 7 bases, with 9 bases left in between. Germline V gives CDR1 LGHDT, CDR2 YNNKEL (reference sequence). In DNA, the CDR3 is TGTGCCAGCAGCCCGGACGCGTATACGCAGTATTTT. It yields the protein CASSPDAYTQYF.

In its sample, this clonotype was seen a few times. V usage is TRBV7-8 and J usage is TRBJ2-3, with D possibly being TRBD2 (6 bases). V gave up 11 bases and J gave up 4 bases, with 19 bases separating them. Germline CDR1 and CDR2: SGHVS and FQNEAQ. The CDR3 sequence is 14 residues long. The CDR3 DNA reads as TGTGCCTCACAGCGGCCGGGGGACTCAGATACGCAGTATTTT. It yields the protein CASQRPGDSDTQYF.

This chain connects TRBV20-1 to TRBJ2-1, with D possibly matching TRBD2 (7 bases). With 1 base removed from V and 5 bases from J, the gap between germline ends came to 15 bases. Germline V gene lookup returns CDR1 DFQATT and CDR2 SNEGSKA (reference sequence). The CDR3 runs to 15 residues. The CDR3 nucleotides read TGCAGTGCTAGAGTAGGGGGGGGGGCTGACAATGAGCAGTTCTTC. This encodes CSARVGGGADNEQFF.

This clonotype has only a few counts. V and J are TRBV21-1 and TRBJ2-7. TRBV21-1 is a pseudogene. The CDR3 contains 14 residues. As DNA, the CDR3 is TGTGCCAGCAGCCCTACGCGGGAGCTATACGAGCAGTACTTC. As protein: CASSPTRELYEQYF.

The CDR3 DNA reads as TGTGCCAGCAGTTCAACAGGGGGCGCACGGGATACGCAGTATTTT. Protein: CASSSTGGARDTQYF. The V and J genes are TRBV28 and TRBJ2-3, with 9 bases lining up with TRBD1. Germline V gene lookup returns CDR1 MDHEN and CDR2 SYDVKM. V shed 4 bases and J 6 bases; nucleotides not matched to a gene: 8. The CDR3 is 15 amino acids. The full variable domain, its missing parts supplied by reference TRBV28 and TRBJ2-3, is DVKVTQSSRYLVKRTGEKVFLECVQDMDHENMFWYRQDPGLGLRLIYFSYDVKMKEKGDIPEGYSVSREKKERFSLILESASTNQTSMYLCASSSTGGARDTQYFGPGTRLTVL.

This clonotype was detected only a few times. The V call is TRBV6-1, the J call TRBJ2-5; the D gene could be TRBD1 or TRBD2 (6 bases each). V lost 6 bases, J lost 6 bases, and 20 bases lay in between. This CDR3 is built from 15 residues. The germline CDR1 and CDR2 sequences are MNHNS and SASEGT. DNA of the CDR3: TGTGCCAGCAGCAAGGTCGGGCGGGGACAACAGACCCAGTACTTC. This encodes CASSKVGRGQQTQYF.

This clonotype was picked up a small number of times. The rearrangement uses TRBV7-2 and TRBJ1-2, with D unresolved. V shed 5 bases and J shed 2 bases, with 6 bases lying between them. CDR1 SGHTA and CDR2 FQGNSA come from the germline V gene. CDR3 length: 12 residues. The CDR3 spells CASSQRNYGYTF. Written as DNA, the CDR3 is TGTGCCAGCAGCCAGAGGAACTATGGCTACACCTTC.